Listed here is a single T cell receptor beta chain. As yet, its antigen is unknown. Over chemoradiotherapy, repertoires were sampled more than once. Germline lookup yields CDR1 SGHNT and CDR2 YYREEE (reference sequence). The CDR3 length is 13 residues. With 2 bases removed from V and 2 bases from J, the gap between germline ends came to 8 bases. The repertoire was sequenced with immunoSEQ multiplex PCR; TCRdb's copy has only in-frame clones and lacks some. Of 1,100 to 1,500 clones listed, more than 75% are singletons. This specimen belongs to a study of chemoradiotherapy in HPV16-positive cancers. Study in general: Candidate HPV-specific T-cell clones and common TCR motifs came from functional assays in a couple of HPV16-positive patients. Study findings and constraints: In HPV16-positive patients, HPV-responsive T-cell expansion tracked better recurrence-free survival. Candidate HPV-specific clones and E7-related TCR motifs grew in tumor during treatment.

The V call is TRBV5-4, the J call TRBJ2-7; no firm D call. The receptor was derived from a human donor with HPV-associated anogenital cancer. Sequenced material: tumor tissue, taken from a patient who underwent chemoradiotherapy. CDR3 loop: CASSFNGPYEQYF. The CDR3, as DNA: TGTGCCAGCAGCTTCAACGGTCCCTACGAGCAGTACTTC.